This T cell receptor (beta chain) was profiled in a study of STAT5B mutations in CD4+ large granular lymphocyte leukemia. Clones were read by immunoSEQ multiplex PCR, and TCRdb kept only the in-frame ones, dropping some. Of roughly 34,000 clones listed, roughly four fifths are singletons. CDR1 is MGHRA, CDR2 YSYEKL, per germline. The ends were cut back, 0 bases at V and 4 bases at J, with 12 bases in the middle. The CDR3 covers 16 residues. The sequenced sample consisted of CD4+ T cells from blood buffy coats. The chain links TRBV4-1 to TRBJ2-2; D ambiguous. The sequence derives from a human donor in good health. The CDR3 DNA reads TGCGCCAGCAGCCAAGATAATACAGCATTCACCGGGGAGCTGTTTTTT. The encoded protein is CASSQDNTAFTGELFF.